This T cell receptor (beta chain) stems from a study of graft-versus-host responses after intestinal transplantation. The CDR3 extends over 16 amino acids. Germline assignment: CDR1 LNHDA and CDR2 SQIVND (reference sequence). Unmatched junction bases numbered 15, after V lost 5 bases and J lost 6 bases. As regards this clone: Its antigen is as yet unknown.

This table comes from immunoSEQ multiplex PCR, and its TCRdb copy is limited to in-frame clones, with some not included. The sample gives around 95,000 clones, about 90% of which show up once; 0.85% to 1% is in the top ten. The source was unstimulated CD4+ T cells sorted from spleen or lymph node cells, collected before transplant. The rearrangement links TRBV19 to TRBJ1-2, with 7 bases aligning to TRBD1. The receptor comes from a human donor who was the organ donor for an intestinal transplant. CDR3 region: CASSANPGTVFHGYTF. CDR3 bases: TGTGCCAGTAGTGCCAACCCCGGGACAGTATTTCATGGCTACACCTTC.